The next 32 T cell receptor beta chains were all read from a single sample in a study of T-cell memory formation after mild COVID-19. TCRdb fed the 5' RACE reads into MiXCR, producing one record per CDR3 protein. The top ten clones hold approximately 12% of a sample with about 390,000 distinct CDR3 sequences, 21% of them seen once. Sample: PBMCs or a T cell subset sorted from them (not recorded which). The source of these receptors is an adult woman who had mild COVID-19 (a few samples of this study predate the infection). Cell type and time point are not known.

The V gene is TRBV5-1, the J gene TRBJ2-5, with 9 bases matching TRBD1. Germline CDR1 SGHRS, CDR2 YFSETQ. CDR3 length equals 15 residues. J gave up 2 bases and V 4 bases, and 6 bases lay outside the gene matches. Here the CDR3 reads CASSPGTGPQETQYF. The DNA of the CDR3 is TGCGCCAGCAGCCCCGGGACAGGGCCACAAGAGACCCAGTACTTC.

This clonotype was observed a few times. The V gene is TRBV25-1, the J gene TRBJ2-5; 7 positions match TRBD1. Germline V lookup: CDR1 MGHDK, CDR2 SYGVNS. V shed 5 bases, J shed 2 bases, and the junction held 8 bases outside the gene matches. CDR3 length equals 15 residues. CDR3 sequence (DNA): TGTGCCAGCAGTTCCTTTCCGGGACAGCAAGAGACCCAGTACTTC. This translates into CASSSFPGQQETQYF.

In this sample, this clonotype turned up a few times. V gene TRBV6-2 or TRBV6-3 combines with J gene TRBJ1-1; 10 nucleotides agree with TRBD1. CDR1 is MNHEY, CDR2 SVGEGT, per germline. Trimming took 5 bases from V and 4 from J; bases not matched to a gene: 7. The CDR3 spans 15 residues. The CDR3, as DNA: TGTGCCAGCAGTGACCCGGGACAGGGGTCCACTGAAGCTTTCTTT. Amino acids: CASSDPGQGSTEAFF.

This clonotype was observed many times. The junction and the germline gene differ at one end; a read error may be behind it. The genes are TRBV12-3 or TRBV12-4 and TRBJ2-3; unclear D gene. There are 11 residues in the CDR3. CDR3 residues: CASSLVDTQYF. For the CDR3, the DNA is TGCGCCAGCAGCTTGGTAGATACGCAGTATTTT.

The rearrangement joins TRBV9 to TRBJ2-1; 14 bases map to TRBD2. Looked up from germline, CDR1 is SGDLS and CDR2 is YYNGEE. The CDR3 totals 15 residues. The V gene end was trimmed by 3 bases and the J gene end by 8 bases; junction bases not matched to a gene: 4. In nucleotides, the CDR3 is TGTGCCAGCAGCGGAGGGACTAGCGGGAGAGATGAGCAGTTCTTC. It yields the protein CASSGGTSGRDEQFF.

This clonotype has just a few counts. The chain joins TRBV20-1 to TRBJ2-3; 7 nucleotides align to TRBD2. The trim removed 6 bases at V and 7 bases at J, leaving 7 bases unmatched. The germline V gene has CDR1 DFQATT and CDR2 SNEGSKA (reference sequence). CDR3 length equals 12 residues. The CDR3 here is CSARVRGNTQYF. The CDR3 bases are TGCAGTGCCCGTGTGCGGGGGAATACGCAGTATTTT.

The V and J genes are TRBV20-1 and TRBJ2-3, with D unresolved. With 4 bases removed from V and 0 bases from J, the gap between germline ends came to 17 bases. The germline V gene has CDR1 DFQATT and CDR2 SNEGSKA (reference sequence). This CDR3 comprises 16 residues. The CDR3 is CSAMVSAPLSTDTQYF. As DNA, the CDR3 is TGCAGTGCTATGGTGTCCGCGCCCCTTAGCACAGATACGCAGTATTTT.

This clonotype was seen a single time. The chain links TRBV12-3 or TRBV12-4 to TRBJ2-2, with D tentatively TRBD2 (6 bases). The CDR3 has 16 amino acids. V shed 7 bases and J shed 0 bases, with 15 bases lying between them. The CDR3: CASTMWGVTNTGELFF. The CDR3 DNA reads TGTGCCAGCACCATGTGGGGGGTGACGAACACCGGGGAGCTGTTTTTT.

This chain links TRBV5-1 with TRBJ2-5; D possibly corresponds to TRBD1 (6 bases). The germline V and J ends were trimmed by 2 bases and 0 bases, with 11 bases remaining between them. The CDR3 is made up of 15 amino acids. Per the germline V gene, CDR1 is SGHRS and CDR2 is YFSETQ. The DNA of the CDR3 is TGCGCCAGCAGCTTCTCAGGGGAATACCAAGAGACCCAGTACTTC. Translation gives CASSFSGEYQETQYF. Full variable domain (outside the CDR3, taken from reference TRBV5-1 and TRBJ2-5): KAGVTQTPRYLIKTRGQQVTLSCSPISGHRSVSWYQQTPGQGLQFLFEYFSETQRNKGNFPGRFSGRQFSNSRSEMNVSTLELGDSALYLCASSFSGEYQETQYFGPGTRLLVL.

There are a few counts of this clonotype. The genes are TRBV24-1 and TRBJ2-5; D ambiguous. V shed 3 bases and J shed 2 bases, with 9 bases lying between them. The CDR3 is 14 amino acids. The germline gives CDR1 KGHDR, CDR2 SFDVKD. CDR3 DNA sequence: TGTGCCACCAGTGATGGCTGGAGACAAGAGACCCAGTACTTC. This encodes CATSDGWRQETQYF.

CDR3 DNA sequence: TGCAGTGCTAGAGGGCCCTCTAAGGAGTATCAAGAGACCCAGTACTTC. Translating it yields CSARGPSKEYQETQYF. The chain carries TRBV20-1 and TRBJ2-5; the D is unclear. Germline-derived CDR1 and CDR2 are DFQATT and SNEGSKA (reference sequence). V was shortened by 1 base and J by 2 bases, with 17 bases between the two germline ends. This CDR3 spans 16 amino acids.

The chain combines TRBV6-6 with TRBJ2-7; possibly TRBD1 for D (6 bases). The CDR3 totals 17 residues. In germline, CDR1 is MNHNY, CDR2 SVGAGI (reference sequence). V was clipped by 0 bases and J by 1 base, with 16 bases between them. DNA for the CDR3: TGTGCCAGCAGTTACTCGTGGGACACGAAGATTTCCTACGAGCAGTACTTC. This sequence encodes CASSYSWDTKISYEQYF.

This clonotype was observed a handful of times. The J gene is TRBJ2-5, the V gene TRBV6-5; D is undetermined. The CDR3 has 14 amino acids. V lost 0 bases and J lost 0, with 5 bases in between. Germline V gives CDR1 MNHEY, CDR2 SVGAGI. The CDR3 spells CASSYSTYQETQYF. CDR3 nucleotide sequence: TGTGCCAGCAGTTACTCGACATACCAAGAGACCCAGTACTTC.

This chain's CDR3 is CASSGTGRFYEQYF. The CDR3, as DNA: TGTGCCAGCTCTGGGACAGGGAGGTTTTACGAGCAGTACTTC. The genes are TRBV28 and TRBJ2-7, with 9 bases lining up with TRBD1. The V gene's germline CDR1 is MDHEN and CDR2 SYDVKM. V lost 8 bases to trimming and J lost 4 bases; unmatched junction nucleotides: 9. The CDR3 runs 14 residues.

This clonotype was found a few times. V gene TRBV7-2 combines with J gene TRBJ1-2; D gene unclear. Per germline, CDR1 SGHTA and CDR2 FQGNSA. This CDR3 is built from 14 residues. The V and J ends lost 5 bases and 6 bases respectively, with 16 bases between them. The chain's CDR3 is CASSAYLPANGYTF. The CDR3 bases are TGTGCCAGCAGCGCCTACCTGCCCGCTAATGGCTACACCTTC.

The chain recombines TRBV10-3 with TRBJ2-1, with D perhaps assigned TRBD1 or TRBD2 (5 bases each). Germline assignment: CDR1 ENHRY and CDR2 SYGVKD. The V gene lost 6 bases and the J gene lost 9 bases, with 15 bases spanning the gap. The CDR3 contains 13 residues. The CDR3 is CAISTTSGGEQFF. The CDR3 DNA reads as TGTGCCATCAGCACCACTTCTGGGGGTGAGCAGTTCTTC.

This chain joins TRBV9 and TRBJ2-7; 11 positions agree with TRBD2. V was clipped by 4 bases and J by 6 bases; unmatched bases: 3. The CDR3 runs 13 residues. CDR1 is SGDLS and CDR2 is YYNGEE in the germline V gene. CDR3 sequence reads: CASSPGTSGEQYF. The DNA for the CDR3 is TGTGCCAGCAGCCCAGGGACTAGCGGCGAGCAGTACTTC.

This clonotype came up a few times. The chain is built from TRBV4-3 and TRBJ1-2; 9 nucleotides agree with TRBD1. V lost 0 bases to trimming and J lost 7 bases; unmatched junction nucleotides: 6. In germline, CDR1 is LGHNA, CDR2 YSLEER. The CDR3 spans 15 residues. The CDR3 region has the DNA TGCGCCAGCAGCCAAGACGGTACAGGGGGCTTTGGCTACACCTTC. It codes for CASSQDGTGGFGYTF.

In this sample, this clonotype turned up a few times. V gene TRBV5-1 combines with J gene TRBJ2-4, with 13 bases identical to TRBD2. The CDR3 length is 15 residues. Per the germline V gene, CDR1 is SGHRS and CDR2 is YFSETQ. Unmatched junction bases numbered 1, after V lost 4 bases and J lost 3 bases. The CDR3 nucleotides read TGCGCCAGCAGCCGACTAGCGGGAGGCAAAAACATTCAGTACTTC. This encodes CASSRLAGGKNIQYF. Combining the CDR3 with reference TRBV5-1 and TRBJ2-4 gives the whole variable domain KAGVTQTPRYLIKTRGQQVTLSCSPISGHRSVSWYQQTPGQGLQFLFEYFSETQRNKGNFPGRFSGRQFSNSRSEMNVSTLELGDSALYLCASSRLAGGKNIQYFGAGTRLSVL.

The rearrangement links TRBV11-1 to TRBJ2-5; tentative D call: TRBD1 (6 bases). The CDR3 has 15 residues. Germline V gene sequence: CDR1 SGHAT, CDR2 FQDESV (reference sequence). The germline V and J ends were trimmed by 5 bases and 5 bases, with 18 bases remaining between them. The CDR3, as DNA: TGTGCCAGCAGCCCCCGACAGGTTATAGGTGAGACCCAGTACTTC. This gives the protein CASSPRQVIGETQYF.

Only a few counts were recorded for this clonotype. The V and J genes are TRBV27 and TRBJ2-3; D is uncertain. The CDR3 consists of 14 residues. CDR1 and CDR2 from the germline V gene are MNHEY and SMNVEV (reference sequence). V was cut by 4 bases and J by 2 bases, with 10 bases left in between. Here the CDR3 DNA reads TGTGCCAGCAGTTCGGCAGACGACACAGATACGCAGTATTTT. The encoded protein is CASSSADDTDTQYF.

This clonotype was seen repeatedly, ten times or more. The V and J genes are TRBV29-1 and TRBJ2-3; D is perhaps TRBD2 (6 bases). Trimming removed 7 bases from V and 1 base from J, with 15 bases in between. Germline CDR1 and CDR2: SQVTM and ANQGSEA. The CDR3 is made up of 14 amino acids. CDR3 nucleotide sequence: TGCAGCGGAAGAGCTAGCGATCGCACAGATACGCAGTATTTT. Amino acids: CSGRASDRTDTQYF.

The chain is built from TRBV2 and TRBJ2-1; the D call may be TRBD1 or TRBD2 (5 bases each). V lost 3 bases and J 8 bases, leaving 17 bases between the germline ends. CDR3 length: 15 residues. In germline, CDR1 is SNHLY, CDR2 FYNNEI. The CDR3 DNA follows: TGTGCCAGCAGTGAGACCCGGGGCGCGCTAGATGAGCAGTTCTTC. Translated, it gives CASSETRGALDEQFF.

With regard to this clonotype: Germline is not matched at one junction end, which may reflect a read error. V and J are TRBV24-1 and TRBJ1-5; D may be TRBD1 (5 bases). There are 10 residues in the CDR3. Germline CDR1 and CDR2: KGHDR and SFDVKD. The CDR3 is CAAKCTGGRF. The DNA of the CDR3 is TGTGCCGCCAAGTGCACAGGCGGTAGGTTT.

This chain connects TRBV3-1 to TRBJ2-7; 8 bases fit TRBD2. CDR1 and CDR2 from the germline V gene are LGHDT and YNNKEL (reference sequence). The CDR3 has 17 residues. V lost 0 bases, J lost 5 bases, and 12 bases stayed unmatched. The CDR3 sequence: CASSQDSWTSSRDEQYF. Written as DNA, the CDR3 is TGTGCCAGCAGCCAAGATTCCTGGACTAGCTCCAGGGACGAGCAGTACTTC.

In its sample, this clonotype was seen a few times. V gene TRBV29-1 combines with J gene TRBJ2-5; D is unclear. V lost 2 bases and J 3 bases, leaving 10 bases between the germline ends. This CDR3 contains 13 residues. Looked up from germline, CDR1 is SQVTM and CDR2 is ANQGSEA. In DNA, the CDR3 is TGCAGCGTTGAATACGGGTTTGAAGAGACCCAGTACTTC. Residues: CSVEYGFEETQYF. Based on the CDR3 plus reference TRBV29-1 and TRBJ2-5, the full variable domain is SAVISQKPSRDICQRGTSLTIQCQVDSQVTMMFWYRQQPGQSLTLIATANQGSEATYESGFVIDKFPISRPNLTFSTLTVSNMSPEDSSIYLCSVEYGFEETQYFGPGTRLLVL.

This chain uses TRBV7-3 with TRBJ2-3; 7 bases align to TRBD2. The V segment lost 4 bases and the J segment 9 bases; nucleotides outside the gene matches: 10. The CDR3 covers 14 residues. Germline values: CDR1 SGHTA, CDR2 FQGTGA. CDR3 residues: CASSSGLPRETQYF. The DNA of the CDR3 is TGTGCCAGCAGCTCGGGACTACCTCGTGAGACGCAGTATTTT.

This clonotype has at least ten counts. The V gene is TRBV20-1, the J gene TRBJ1-3, with 10 bases identical to TRBD1. From germline, CDR1 is DFQATT and CDR2 SNEGSKA (reference sequence). The CDR3 runs 16 residues. After removal of 2 bases from V and 3 bases from J, the junction contained 7 bases not matched to a gene. The CDR3 reads CSARSGTGVDGNTIYF. The CDR3 DNA reads as TGCAGTGCTAGAAGCGGGACAGGGGTTGATGGAAACACCATATATTTT.

The chain recombines TRBV6-5 with TRBJ2-1, with TRBD2 matching 10 bases. This CDR3 has 18 residues. V shed 4 bases and J 0 bases; nucleotides not matched to a gene: 9. The germline gives CDR1 MNHEY, CDR2 SVGAGI. CDR3 bases: TGTGCCAGCAGTTTCCTCTCTCCTAGCGGGGGCTCCTACAATGAGCAGTTCTTC. Translated, it gives CASSFLSPSGGSYNEQFF.

The chain is built from TRBV3-1 and TRBJ2-7; 10 nucleotides agree with TRBD1. V was clipped by 1 base and J by 4 bases; unmatched bases: 10. CDR3 size: 17 residues. Germline lookup yields CDR1 LGHDT and CDR2 YNNKEL (reference sequence). The CDR3 DNA reads TGTGCCAGCAGCCAAGCCATCGTGGGACAGGGGCGATACGAGCAGTACTTC. It translates to CASSQAIVGQGRYEQYF.

This clonotype was observed a few times. This sequence joins TRBV20-1 and TRBJ1-1, with TRBD1 identical over 12 bases. J gave up 8 bases and V 6 bases, and 4 bases lay outside the gene matches. The CDR3 is 12 amino acids. Germline assignment: CDR1 DFQATT and CDR2 SNEGSKA (reference sequence). In DNA form, the CDR3 reads TGCAGTGCACTGGGACAGGGGGCGGAAGCTTTCTTT. Translation gives CSALGQGAEAFF.

V is TRBV30 and J is TRBJ2-7; D is perhaps TRBD2 (6 bases). The CDR3 runs to 16 residues. CDR1 is GTSNPN, CDR2 SVGIG, per germline (reference sequence). V was pared by 1 base and J by 2 bases, with 18 bases between. CDR3 sequence (DNA): TGTGCCTGGAGTGCCATAATTGGGGGGTCTGCCTACGAGCAGTACTTC. Translating gives CAWSAIIGGSAYEQYF.